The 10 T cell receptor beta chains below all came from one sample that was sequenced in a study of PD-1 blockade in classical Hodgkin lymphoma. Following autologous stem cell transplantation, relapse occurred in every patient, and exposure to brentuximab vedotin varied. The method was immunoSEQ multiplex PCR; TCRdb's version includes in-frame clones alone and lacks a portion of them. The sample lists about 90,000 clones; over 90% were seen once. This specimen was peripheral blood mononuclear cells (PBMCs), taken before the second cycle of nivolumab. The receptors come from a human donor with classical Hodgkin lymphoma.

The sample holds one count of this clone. The CDR3 region has the DNA TGTGCCAGCAGCCCTCGGACAGGGGGTCAAGAGACCCAGTACTTC. Encoded protein: CASSPRTGGQETQYF. The chain recombines TRBV9 with TRBJ2-5; 10 bases are a match to TRBD1. There are 15 residues in the CDR3. The germline V gene encodes CDR1 SGDLS and CDR2 YYNGEE. V lost 4 bases and J lost 2; bases outside the gene matches: 5.

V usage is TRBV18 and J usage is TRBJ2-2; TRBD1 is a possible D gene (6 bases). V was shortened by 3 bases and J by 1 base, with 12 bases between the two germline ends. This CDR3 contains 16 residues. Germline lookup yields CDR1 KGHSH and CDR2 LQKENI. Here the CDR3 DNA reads TGTGCCAGCTCACCCGCCCAGGGGCTGAACACCGGGGAGCTGTTTTTT. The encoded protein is CASSPAQGLNTGELFF.

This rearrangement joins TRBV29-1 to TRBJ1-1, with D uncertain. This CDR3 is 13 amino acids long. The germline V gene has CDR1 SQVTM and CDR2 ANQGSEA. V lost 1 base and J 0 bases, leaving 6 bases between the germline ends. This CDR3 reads CSVEVAVNTEAFF. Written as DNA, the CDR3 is TGCAGCGTTGAAGTAGCGGTGAACACTGAAGCTTTCTTT.

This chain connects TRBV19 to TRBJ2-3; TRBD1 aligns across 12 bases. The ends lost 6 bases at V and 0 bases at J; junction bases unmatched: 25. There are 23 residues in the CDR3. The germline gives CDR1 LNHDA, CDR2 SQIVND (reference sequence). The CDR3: CASSPLWLLGQGALPPSTDTQYF. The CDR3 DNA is TGTGCCAGTAGCCCACTGTGGCTCCTGGGACAGGGGGCCCTACCACCTAGCACAGATACGCAGTATTTT.

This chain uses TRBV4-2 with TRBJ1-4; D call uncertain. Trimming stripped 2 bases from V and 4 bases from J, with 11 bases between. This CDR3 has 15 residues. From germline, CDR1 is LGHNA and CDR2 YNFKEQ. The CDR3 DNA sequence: TGTGCCAGCAGCCAAAACTTAAGGCTTAATGAAAAACTGTTTTTT. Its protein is CASSQNLRLNEKLFF.

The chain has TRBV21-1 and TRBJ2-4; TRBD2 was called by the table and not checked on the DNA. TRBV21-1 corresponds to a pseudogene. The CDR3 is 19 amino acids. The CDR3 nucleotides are TGTGCCAGCAGCACTCCTCAAGGAGGGTCTCTGAGGGCCAAAAACATTCAGTACTTC. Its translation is CASSTPQGGSLRAKNIQYF.

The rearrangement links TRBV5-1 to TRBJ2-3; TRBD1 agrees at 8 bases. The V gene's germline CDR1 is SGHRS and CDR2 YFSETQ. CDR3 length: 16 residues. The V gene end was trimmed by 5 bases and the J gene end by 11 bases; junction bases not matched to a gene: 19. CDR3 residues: CASSQNPQGAGLLQYF. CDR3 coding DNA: TGCGCCAGCAGTCAAAATCCTCAGGGGGCCGGGCTCCTGCAGTATTTT. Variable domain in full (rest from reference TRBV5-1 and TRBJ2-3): KAGVTQTPRYLIKTRGQQVTLSCSPISGHRSVSWYQQTPGQGLQFLFEYFSETQRNKGNFPGRFSGRQFSNSRSEMNVSTLELGDSALYLCASSQNPQGAGLLQYFGPGTRLTVL.

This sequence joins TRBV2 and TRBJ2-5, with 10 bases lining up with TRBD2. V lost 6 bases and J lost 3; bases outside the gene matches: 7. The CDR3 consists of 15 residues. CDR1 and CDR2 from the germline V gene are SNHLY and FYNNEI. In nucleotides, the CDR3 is TGTGCCAGCAGCCTGACTAGCGGGTCTGAAGAGACCCAGTACTTC. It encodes CASSLTSGSEETQYF. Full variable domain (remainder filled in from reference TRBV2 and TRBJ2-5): EPEVTQTPSHQVTQMGQEVILRCVPISNHLYFYWYRQILGQKVEFLVSFYNNEISEKSEIFDDQFSVERPDGSNFTLKIRSTKLEDSAMYFCASSLTSGSEETQYFGPGTRLLVL.

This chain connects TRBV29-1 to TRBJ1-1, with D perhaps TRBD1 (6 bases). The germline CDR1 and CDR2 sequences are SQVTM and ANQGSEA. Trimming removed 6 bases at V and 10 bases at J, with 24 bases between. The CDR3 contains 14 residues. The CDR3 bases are TGCAGCGTGGCCAGAGATACCCAGGGGATAGGAGCTTTCTTT. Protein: CSVARDTQGIGAFF. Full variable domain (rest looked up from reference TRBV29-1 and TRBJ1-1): SAVISQKPSRDICQRGTSLTIQCQVDSQVTMMFWYRQQPGQSLTLIATANQGSEATYESGFVIDKFPISRPNLTFSTLTVSNMSPEDSSIYLCSVARDTQGIGAFFGQGTRLTVV.

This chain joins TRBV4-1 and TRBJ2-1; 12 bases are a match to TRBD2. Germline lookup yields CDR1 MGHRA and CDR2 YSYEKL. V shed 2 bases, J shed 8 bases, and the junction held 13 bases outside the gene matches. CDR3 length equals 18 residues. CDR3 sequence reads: CASSQRNLAGGPGHEQFF. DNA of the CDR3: TGCGCCAGCAGCCAACGAAATCTAGCGGGAGGGCCGGGGCATGAGCAGTTCTTC.